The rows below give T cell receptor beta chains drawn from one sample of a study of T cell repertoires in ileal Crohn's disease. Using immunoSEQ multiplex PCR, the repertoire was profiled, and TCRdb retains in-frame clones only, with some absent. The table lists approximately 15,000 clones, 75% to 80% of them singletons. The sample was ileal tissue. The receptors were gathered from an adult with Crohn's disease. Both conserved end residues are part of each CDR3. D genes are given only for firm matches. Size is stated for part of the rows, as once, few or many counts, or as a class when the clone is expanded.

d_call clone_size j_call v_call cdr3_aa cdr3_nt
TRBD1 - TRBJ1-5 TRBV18 CASSTGGQKNQPQHF TGTGCCAGTTCCACTGGGGGACAGAAAAATCAGCCCCAGCATTTT
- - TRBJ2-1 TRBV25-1 CASSGGPTSGLSNEQFF TGTGCCAGCAGTGGGGGGCCCACGAGCGGACTTAGCAATGAGCAGTTCTTC
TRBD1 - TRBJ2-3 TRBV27 CASSKQGMVGTDTQYF TGTGCCAGCAGCAAACAGGGGATGGTCGGCACAGATACGCAGTATTTT
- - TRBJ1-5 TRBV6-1 CASSIQINQPQHF TGTGCCAGCAGTATACAGATCAATCAGCCCCAGCATTTT
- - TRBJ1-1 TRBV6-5 CASSYRGKGTEAFF TGTGCCAGCAGTTACAGGGGCAAAGGGACTGAAGCTTTCTTT
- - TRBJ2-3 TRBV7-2 CASSLGTTGADTQYF TGTGCCAGCAGCTTAGGGACTACAGGGGCAGATACGCAGTATTTT
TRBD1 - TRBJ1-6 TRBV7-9 CASSLTGPNPEKHSPLHF TGTGCCAGCAGCTTGACAGGGCCTAACCCGGAGAAACATTCACCCCTCCACTTT
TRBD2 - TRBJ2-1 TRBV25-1 CASKRGGYNEQFF TGTGCCAGCAAGCGGGGGGGTTACAATGAGCAGTTCTTC
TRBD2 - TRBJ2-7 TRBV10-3 CAIRGGGSYEQYF TGTGCCATCAGGGGCGGGGGAAGCTACGAGCAGTACTTC
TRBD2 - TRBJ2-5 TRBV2 CASKGEGVGWETQYF TGTGCCAGCAAAGGGGAGGGAGTTGGATGGGAGACCCAGTACTTC
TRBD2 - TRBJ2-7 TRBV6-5 CASSSRTSGRSYEQYF TGTGCCAGCAGTTCCCGAACTAGCGGGCGCTCCTACGAGCAGTACTTC
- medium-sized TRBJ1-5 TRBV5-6 CASSFRGSNQPQHF TGTGCCAGCAGCTTCCGGGGAAGCAATCAGCCCCAGCATTTT
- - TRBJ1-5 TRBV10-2 CASRAGNNQPQHF TGCGCCAGCAGGGCAGGGAACAATCAGCCCCAGCATTTT
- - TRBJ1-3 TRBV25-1 CASSNEDTIYF TGTGCCAGCAGTAACGAGGACACCATATATTTT
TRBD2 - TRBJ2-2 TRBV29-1 CSFGRGEGGELFF TGCAGCTTCGGGAGGGGGGAGGGTGGGGAGCTGTTTTTT
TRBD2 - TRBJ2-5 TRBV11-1 CASSSELTSGRTRSETQYF TGTGCCAGCAGCTCCGAATTGACTAGCGGGAGGACCCGATCCGAGACCCAGTACTTC
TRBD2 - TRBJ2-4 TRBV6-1 CASSEGREGNIQYF TGTGCCAGCAGTGAAGGTCGGGAGGGAAACATTCAGTACTTC
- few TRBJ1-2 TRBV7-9 CASSLDTHYGYTF TGTGCCAGCAGCTTAGACACTCACTATGGCTACACCTTC
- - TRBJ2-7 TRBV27 CASRRYDSRDEQYF TGTGCCAGCCGCCGGTATGACTCCAGGGACGAGCAGTACTTC
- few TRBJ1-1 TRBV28 CASSPRENTEAFF TGTGCCAGCAGCCCCAGGGAAAACACTGAAGCTTTCTTT
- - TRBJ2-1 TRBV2 CASSVWGNEQFF TGTGCCAGCAGTGTGTGGGGAAATGAGCAGTTCTTC
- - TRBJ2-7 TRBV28 CASSPHGAGGYEQYF TGTGCCAGCAGTCCCCACGGAGCCGGGGGCTACGAGCAGTACTTC
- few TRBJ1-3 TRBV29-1 CSASHGVSGNTIYF TGCAGCGCCTCACACGGGGTCTCTGGAAACACCATATATTTT
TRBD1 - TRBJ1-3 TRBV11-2 CASSHDRAFTGNTIYF TGTGCCAGCAGCCATGACAGGGCTTTTACTGGAAACACCATATATTTT
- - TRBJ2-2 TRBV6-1 CASGVKFANTGELFF TGTGCCAGCGGGGTAAAGTTCGCGAACACCGGGGAGCTGTTTTTT
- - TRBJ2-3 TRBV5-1 CASSPRGALRTDTQYF TGCGCCAGCAGCCCTCGGGGGGCACTTCGCACAGATACGCAGTATTTT
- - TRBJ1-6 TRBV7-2 CASSKRISSYNSPLHF TGTGCCAGCAGCAAGCGAATCAGCTCCTATAATTCACCCCTCCACTTT
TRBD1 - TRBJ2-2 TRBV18 CASSLGQATGELFF TGTGCCAGCTCTCTAGGACAGGCCACCGGGGAGCTGTTTTTT
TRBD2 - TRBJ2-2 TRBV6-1 CASSEGRLAGGYTGELFF TGTGCCAGCAGTGAAGGCCGGCTAGCGGGGGGGTACACCGGGGAGCTGTTTTTT
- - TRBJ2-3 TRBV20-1 CVTDTQYF TGCGTTACAGATACGCAGTATTTT
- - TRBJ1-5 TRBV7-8 CASSPKASTDLYQPQHF TGTGCCAGCAGCCCTAAGGCCTCCACGGACCTTTATCAGCCCCAGCATTTT
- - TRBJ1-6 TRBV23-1 CASSQGGKPLHF TGCGCCAGCAGTCAAGGTGGAAAGCCCCTCCACTTT
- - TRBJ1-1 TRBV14 CASSQVMGWGQRDTEAFF TGTGCCAGCAGCCAAGTTATGGGTTGGGGACAAAGGGACACTGAAGCTTTCTTT
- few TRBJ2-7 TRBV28 CASAGTPLDEQYF TGTGCCAGCGCGGGGACACCCCTAGACGAGCAGTACTTC
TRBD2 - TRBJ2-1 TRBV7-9 CASSFGLAEDNEQFF TGTGCCAGCAGCTTTGGACTAGCGGAGGACAATGAGCAGTTCTTC
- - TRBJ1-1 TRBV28 CASSPTDKAFF TGTGCCAGCAGTCCGACGGATAAAGCTTTCTTT
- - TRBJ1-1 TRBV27 CASSGYGEGVITEAFF TGTGCCAGCAGTGGATACGGGGAAGGGGTTATCACTGAAGCTTTCTTT
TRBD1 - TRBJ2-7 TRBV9 CASSIAGQGAVYEQYF TGTGCCAGCAGCATTGCCGGACAGGGGGCAGTATACGAGCAGTACTTC
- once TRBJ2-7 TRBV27 CASSLGAATYEQYF TGTGCCAGCAGTTTAGGGGCTGCCACCTACGAGCAGTACTTC
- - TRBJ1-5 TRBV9 CASSASSGSNQPQHF TGTGCCAGCAGCGCCTCTAGTGGTAGCAATCAGCCCCAGCATTTT
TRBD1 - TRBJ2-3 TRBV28 CASSLGTGGSDTQYF TGTGCCAGCAGTTTAGGGACAGGGGGTTCAGATACGCAGTATTTT
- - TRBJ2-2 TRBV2 CATGLNTGELFF TGTGCCACGGGACTTAACACCGGGGAGCTGTTTTTT
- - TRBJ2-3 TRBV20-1 CSVQHGDTQYF TGCAGTGTTCAGCATGGTGATACGCAGTATTTT
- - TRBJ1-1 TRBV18 CASSPYREMNTEAFF TGTGCCAGCTCACCATATCGGGAAATGAACACTGAAGCTTTCTTT
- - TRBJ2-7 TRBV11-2 CASSLAQRLGSGSYEQYF TGTGCCAGCAGCTTAGCACAGAGGCTCGGTTCGGGCTCCTACGAGCAGTACTTC
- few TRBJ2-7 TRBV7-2 CASSPSTGSSYEQYF TGTGCCAGCAGCCCTAGCACGGGCTCGTCCTACGAGCAGTACTTC
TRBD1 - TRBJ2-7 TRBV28 CASSTPGQGAREQYF TGTGCCAGCAGCACTCCGGGACAGGGTGCTCGCGAGCAGTACTTC
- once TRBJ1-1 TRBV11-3 CASSASGQSNTEAFF TGTGCCAGCAGCGCCTCAGGGCAGTCTAACACTGAAGCTTTCTTT
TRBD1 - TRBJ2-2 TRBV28 CASSHRDSTGELFF TGTGCCAGCAGTCATCGGGACAGCACCGGGGAGCTGTTTTTT
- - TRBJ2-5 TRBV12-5 CASGPGLDQETQYF TGTGCTAGTGGTCCGGGACTTGACCAAGAGACCCAGTACTTC
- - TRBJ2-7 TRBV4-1 CASSPSRGSAYEQYF TGCGCCAGCAGCCCTTCTCGTGGGTCAGCCTACGAGCAGTACTTC
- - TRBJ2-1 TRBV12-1 CASSPQREPNEQFF TGTGCCAGCAGCCCCCAGCGGGAGCCCAATGAGCAGTTCTTC
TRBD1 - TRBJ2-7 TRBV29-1 CSAGDRGGYEQYF TGCAGCGCCGGGGACAGGGGAGGCTACGAGCAGTACTTC